The 27 T cell receptor beta chains given below trace back to one sample, sequenced in a study of blood T cell repertoires in COVID-19. The method was immunoSEQ multiplex PCR; TCRdb's version includes in-frame clones alone and lacks a portion of them. The sample carries about 160,000 clones, about 80% recorded once. The sample was peripheral blood. These receptors all come from an elderly woman with acute or convalescent COVID-19.

This chain connects TRBV3-1 (or the pseudogene TRBV3-2) to TRBJ1-1; 8 nucleotides line up with TRBD1. The CDR3 contains 14 residues. Per the germline V gene, CDR1 is LGHDT and CDR2 is YNNKEL (reference sequence). After removal of 5 bases from V and 4 bases from J, the junction contained 6 bases not matched to a gene. The CDR3 nucleotides read TGTGCCAGCAGCGAGACAGGGGATTTCACTGAAGCTTTCTTT. It codes for CASSETGDFTEAFF.

This clone was seen only a few times. The chain employs TRBV7-8 and TRBJ1-2, with 7 bases identical to TRBD1. V lost 1 base to trimming and J lost 4 bases; unmatched junction nucleotides: 6. Germline-derived CDR1 and CDR2 are SGHVS and FQNEAQ. This CDR3 comprises 15 residues. The CDR3 bases are TGTGCCAGCAGCTTAGATCAGGGGGAGGCCTATGGCTACACCTTC. Translated: CASSLDQGEAYGYTF.

V and J are TRBV27 and TRBJ2-1, with D possibly being TRBD2 (6 bases). The germline gives CDR1 MNHEY, CDR2 SMNVEV (reference sequence). V lost 2 bases, J lost 5 bases, and 16 bases lay in between. This CDR3 spans 16 amino acids. Here the CDR3 DNA reads TGTGCCAGCAGTTTAAGGTGGGCCTCGGGGGACAATGAGCAGTTCTTC. Its translation: CASSLRWASGDNEQFF.

The sample holds a few counts of this clone. The V call is TRBV6-6, the J call TRBJ1-1; D gene uncertain. With 5 bases removed from V and 8 bases from J, the gap between germline ends came to 27 bases. Germline CDR1 reads MNHNY; CDR2 reads SVGAGI (reference sequence). The CDR3 totals 17 residues. CDR3 coding DNA: TGTGCCAGCAGTCAGATAGGCGGGGATTTAAGACCCGCAGAAGCTTTCTTT. It translates to CASSQIGGDLRPAEAFF.

The chain joins TRBV12-5 to TRBJ1-5, with TRBD1 identical over 8 bases. V dropped 3 bases and J dropped 4; count of bases not matched to a gene: 11. This CDR3 contains 17 residues. The germline gives CDR1 LGHNT, CDR2 FRNRAP. The CDR3 reads CASGFNPVDRENQPQHF. In nucleotides, the CDR3 is TGTGCTAGTGGTTTTAATCCGGTGGACAGGGAAAATCAGCCCCAGCATTTT.

The rearrangement links TRBV6-2 or TRBV6-3 to TRBJ2-2, with a tentative D call TRBD2 (7 bases). The germline CDR1 and CDR2 sequences are MNHEY and SVGEGT. The CDR3 length is 15 residues. Trimming removed 6 bases at V and 2 bases at J, with 13 bases between. The CDR3 DNA reads TGTGCCAGCAGCCCTTGGGGGGGCAACACCGGGGAGCTGTTTTTT. Its translation: CASSPWGGNTGELFF.

The genes are TRBV7-2 and TRBJ2-3; 9 nucleotides line up with TRBD2. The trim removed 4 bases at V and 4 bases at J, leaving 6 bases unmatched. Per germline, CDR1 SGHTA and CDR2 FQGNSA. The CDR3 contains 15 residues. The CDR3 sequence: CASSWSGGRADTQYF. Here the CDR3 DNA reads TGTGCCAGCAGCTGGAGCGGGGGGCGAGCAGATACGCAGTATTTT.

The chain is built from TRBV30 and TRBJ1-1; maybe TRBD1 (6 bases). The CDR3 has 14 amino acids. The V end lost 5 bases, the J end lost 4 bases, and 17 bases lay between the germline ends. Germline CDR1 reads GTSNPN; CDR2 reads SVGIG (reference sequence). The CDR3 coding sequence is TGTGCCTGGGCGAAAAAAGGGGGGGGCACTGAAGCTTTCTTT. Translation: CAWAKKGGGTEAFF.

The chain is built from TRBV12-5 and TRBJ1-4, with no clear D. Germline V CDR1 and CDR2: LGHNT, FRNRAP. This CDR3 is 15 amino acids long. Trimming took 0 bases from V and 4 from J, leaving 9 bases between them. CDR3 coding DNA: TGTGCTAGTGGTTTGGTACCCAATAGTAATGAAAAACTGTTTTTT. Its protein product is CASGLVPNSNEKLFF.

The sample holds one count of this clone. The chain employs TRBV7-8 and TRBJ2-7; 9 bases map to TRBD2. J gave up 3 bases and V 10 bases, and 7 bases lay outside the gene matches. This CDR3 comprises 13 residues. The germline V gene has CDR1 SGHVS and CDR2 FQNEAQ. The CDR3 DNA is TGTGCCACAGCGGGGGGCGCGGGCTACGAGCAGTACTTC. Its translation is CATAGGAGYEQYF.

This rearrangement joins TRBV19 to TRBJ2-5; 9 positions agree with TRBD2. Trimming removed 6 bases from V and 5 bases from J; junction bases left unmatched: 7. CDR3 size: 14 residues. Germline-derived CDR1 and CDR2 are LNHDA and SQIVND (reference sequence). The CDR3 nucleotides are TGTGCCAGTAGGGGTAGCGGGAGTTCTGAGACCCAGTACTTC. It encodes CASRGSGSSETQYF.

V and J are TRBV6-2 or TRBV6-3 and TRBJ1-4; 8 bases are a match to TRBD1. The CDR3 length is 15 residues. In germline, CDR1 is MNHEY, CDR2 SVGEGT. J gave up 2 bases and V 6 bases, and 5 bases lay outside the gene matches. The CDR3 reads CASSATGGTNEKLFF. CDR3 bases: TGTGCCAGCAGCGCTACAGGGGGGACTAATGAAAAACTGTTTTTT.

The table lists this clone with a count of one. The chain carries TRBV29-1 and TRBJ2-2, with D perhaps TRBD1 (5 bases). Germline CDR1 is SQVTM and CDR2 is ANQGSEA. Trimming removed 5 bases from V and 3 bases from J, with 10 bases in between. This CDR3 comprises 13 residues. CDR3 sequence reads: CSVLVRDTGELFF. The CDR3 region has the DNA TGCAGCGTTCTTGTCAGGGACACCGGGGAGCTGTTTTTT.

The rearrangement links TRBV5-1 to TRBJ2-3, with 11 positions matching TRBD2. This CDR3 has 15 residues. Germline CDR1 and CDR2: SGHRS and YFSETQ. The V gene end was trimmed by 2 bases and the J gene end by 6 bases; junction bases not matched to a gene: 5. CDR3 in DNA: TGCGCCAGCAGCTTACTAGCGGGAGTAGGGGATACGCAGTATTTT. Protein: CASSLLAGVGDTQYF. Based on the CDR3 plus reference TRBV5-1 and TRBJ2-3, the full variable domain is KAGVTQTPRYLIKTRGQQVTLSCSPISGHRSVSWYQQTPGQGLQFLFEYFSETQRNKGNFPGRFSGRQFSNSRSEMNVSTLELGDSALYLCASSLLAGVGDTQYFGPGTRLTVL.

This clone was observed a handful of times. The V call is TRBV6-1, the J call TRBJ2-7; D is possibly TRBD2 (5 bases). Trimming removed 2 bases at V and 4 bases at J, with 9 bases between. The CDR3 extends over 13 amino acids. CDR1 MNHNS and CDR2 SASEGT come from the germline V gene. The CDR3 reads CASSERLTYEQYF. The CDR3 DNA follows: TGTGCCAGCAGTGAAAGACTAACTTACGAGCAGTACTTC.

The sample holds a few counts of this clone. The J gene is TRBJ1-2, the V gene TRBV11-2; 7 nucleotides match TRBD1. The germline V gene encodes CDR1 SGHAT and CDR2 FQNNGV. V shed 4 bases and J 3 bases; nucleotides not matched to a gene: 8. The CDR3 spans 15 residues. The DNA of the CDR3 is TGTGCCAGCAGCTCCGGGACAGCCGATTACTATGGCTACACCTTC. This sequence encodes CASSSGTADYYGYTF. Filled out from reference TRBV11-2 and TRBJ1-2, the complete variable domain reads EAGVAQSPRYKIIEKRQSVAFWCNPISGHATLYWYQQILGQGPKLLIQFQNNGVVDDSQLPKDRFSAERLKGVDSTLKIQPAKLEDSAVYLCASSSGTADYYGYTFGSGTRLTVV.

CDR3 sequence (DNA): TGTGCCAGCAGCCTAGGACAGGGAGTAGACACTGAAGCTTTCTTT. Translated, it gives CASSLGQGVDTEAFF. The rearrangement joins TRBV3-1 (or the pseudogene TRBV3-2) to TRBJ1-1, with 8 bases aligning to TRBD1. Germline assignment: CDR1 LGHDT and CDR2 YNNKEL (reference sequence). The CDR3 spans 15 residues. V lost 4 bases, J lost 3 bases, and 7 bases stayed unmatched.

The chain joins TRBV10-3 to TRBJ2-7, with D maybe TRBD2 (5 bases). In germline, CDR1 is ENHRY, CDR2 SYGVKD. The CDR3 totals 13 residues. Trimming left V 8 bases short and J 1 base short, with 12 bases between. In nucleotides, the CDR3 is TGTGCCATCTCCCCCGGCGGGTCCTACGAGCAGTACTTC. This sequence encodes CAISPGGSYEQYF.

The rearrangement links TRBV19 to TRBJ1-5; the D gene is possibly TRBD1 (5 bases). Between the trimmed V and J ends, which lost 6 bases and 5 bases, there was a span of 41 bases. CDR1 and CDR2 (germline): LNHDA, SQIVND (reference sequence). The CDR3 length is 23 residues. CDR3 region: CASRTISPNIRQTASGGDQPQHF. CDR3 nucleotides: TGTGCCAGTAGAACCATCTCACCGAATATAAGACAGACTGCCTCCGGGGGGGATCAGCCCCAGCATTTT. Based on the CDR3 plus reference TRBV19 and TRBJ1-5, the full variable domain is DGGITQSPKYLFRKEGQNVTLSCEQNLNHDAMYWYRQDPGQGLRLIYYSQIVNDFQKGDIAEGYSVSREKKESFPLTVTSAQKNPTAFYLCASRTISPNIRQTASGGDQPQHFGDGTRLSIL.

The chain uses TRBV29-1 and TRBJ2-7, with 7 positions matching TRBD1. V lost 3 bases and J lost 3; bases outside the gene matches: 8. Germline-derived CDR1 and CDR2 are SQVTM and ANQGSEA. The CDR3 extends over 14 amino acids. The CDR3, as DNA: TGCAGCGTTGACTTGTGGGACAGTGGCTACGAGCAGTACTTC. The encoded protein is CSVDLWDSGYEQYF.

The chain links TRBV5-8 to TRBJ1-1; 8 nucleotides line up with TRBD1. This CDR3 contains 16 residues. From germline, CDR1 is SGHTS and CDR2 YDEGEE. With 0 bases clipped from V and 2 bases from J, the junction kept 6 bases outside the gene matches. Here the CDR3 reads CASSLDRQGFNTEAFF. In DNA, the CDR3 is TGTGCCAGCAGCTTGGATCGACAGGGGTTCAACACTGAAGCTTTCTTT.

The rearrangement uses TRBV2 and TRBJ1-1; no definite D call. CDR3 size: 10 residues. Germline CDR1 reads SNHLY; CDR2 reads FYNNEI. Trimming took off 7 bases at V and 4 bases at J, with 4 bases between the two ends. The DNA of the CDR3 is TGTGCCAGCATCGTCACTGAAGCTTTCTTT. Protein sequence: CASIVTEAFF. Combining the CDR3 with reference TRBV2 and TRBJ1-1 gives the whole variable domain EPEVTQTPSHQVTQMGQEVILRCVPISNHLYFYWYRQILGQKVEFLVSFYNNEISEKSEIFDDQFSVERPDGSNFTLKIRSTKLEDSAMYFCASIVTEAFFGQGTRLTVV.

The chain links TRBV6-5 to TRBJ1-5, with 7 bases aligning to TRBD1. Germline lookup yields CDR1 MNHEY and CDR2 SVGAGI. CDR3 length: 13 amino acids. V gave up 8 bases and J gave up 7 bases; unmatched junction bases: 8. In nucleotides, the CDR3 is TGTGCCAGCCGACAGGGTGAGCGACAGCCCCAGCATTTT. Amino acids: CASRQGERQPQHF.

The chain recombines TRBV2 with TRBJ2-5, with no clear D. Germline CDR1 SNHLY, CDR2 FYNNEI. Between the trimmed V and J ends, which lost 4 bases and 5 bases, there was a span of 14 bases. CDR3 length: 14 residues. The CDR3, as DNA: TGTGCCAGCAGTGGATTGACTCCCGGGGAGACCCAGTACTTC. Translation: CASSGLTPGETQYF.

This clone came up a few times. This chain links TRBV5-4 with TRBJ1-4, with a weak D call TRBD1 (6 bases). Trimming cost V 1 base and J 0 bases, with 10 bases left between them. CDR3 length: 16 amino acids. Germline V CDR1 and CDR2: SGHNT, YYREEE (reference sequence). The CDR3 loop reads CASSLWTAATNEKLFF. As DNA, the CDR3 is TGTGCCAGCAGCTTGTGGACAGCTGCAACTAATGAAAAACTGTTTTTT.

The chain combines TRBV1 with TRBJ2-2; TRBD2 is taken as the D call from the table, unchecked against the DNA. TRBV1 constitutes a pseudogene. The CDR3 spans 17 residues. The CDR3 is CTSSQEPCLAGAGELFF. CDR3 nucleotide sequence: TGCACCAGCAGCCAAGAGCCTTGCCTAGCGGGAGCCGGGGAGCTGTTTTTT.

The CDR3 DNA sequence: TGTGCCAGCAGCAAAGCGAGGGGAGGGGCCAAAAACATTCAGTACTTC. Protein: CASSKARGGAKNIQYF. V and J are TRBV21-1 and TRBJ2-4; the listed D gene, TRBD2, was not tested against the DNA. TRBV21-1 is marked as a pseudogene. This CDR3 contains 16 residues.